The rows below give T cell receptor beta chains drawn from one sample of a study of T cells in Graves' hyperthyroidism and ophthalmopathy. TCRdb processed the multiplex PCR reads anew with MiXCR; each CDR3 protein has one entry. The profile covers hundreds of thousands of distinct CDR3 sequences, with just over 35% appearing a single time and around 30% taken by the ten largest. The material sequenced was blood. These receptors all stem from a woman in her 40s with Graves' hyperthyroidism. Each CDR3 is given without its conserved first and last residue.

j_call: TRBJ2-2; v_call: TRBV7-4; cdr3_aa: ASSYYASGIWHTGELF
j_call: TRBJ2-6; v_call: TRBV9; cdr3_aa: ASSPVGTPQTSGANVLT
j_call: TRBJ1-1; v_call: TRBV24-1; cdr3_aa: ATALEAF
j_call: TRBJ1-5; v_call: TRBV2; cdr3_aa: ASSEALEVSNQPQH
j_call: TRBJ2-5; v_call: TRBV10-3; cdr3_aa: AISEPEAGQGEIWQETQY
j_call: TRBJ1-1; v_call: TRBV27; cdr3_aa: ASSNRGSAEAF
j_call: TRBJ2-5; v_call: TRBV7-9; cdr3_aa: ASSHPSDVKAQY
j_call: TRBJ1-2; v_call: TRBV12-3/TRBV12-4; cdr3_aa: ASSFSGAGYT
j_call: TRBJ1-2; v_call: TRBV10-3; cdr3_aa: AINGLDYGYT
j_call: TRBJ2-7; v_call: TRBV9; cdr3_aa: ASSRRGSGSYEQY
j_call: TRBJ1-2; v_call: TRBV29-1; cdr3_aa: SVDDGGMYGYT
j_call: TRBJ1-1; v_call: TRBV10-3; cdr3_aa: AISESGAGNTEAF
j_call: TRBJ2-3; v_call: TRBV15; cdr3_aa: ATSRARGEAQY
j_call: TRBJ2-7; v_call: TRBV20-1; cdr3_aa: SARDRASYEQY
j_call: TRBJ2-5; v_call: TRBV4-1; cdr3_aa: ASSWDRGQETQY
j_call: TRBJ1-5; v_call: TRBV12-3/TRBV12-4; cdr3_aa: ASSRQPSNQPQH
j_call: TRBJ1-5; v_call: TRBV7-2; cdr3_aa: ASSEDRRGDQPQH
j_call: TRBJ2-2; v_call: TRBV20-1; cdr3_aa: SATQNTGELF
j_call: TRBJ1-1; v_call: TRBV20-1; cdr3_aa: SAIRQGRGGSGAF
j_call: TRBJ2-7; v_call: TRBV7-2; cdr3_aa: ASSFDRGGYEQY